A selection of T cell receptor beta chains follows, all from one sample in a study of OX40 agonist ivuxolimab in advanced cancers. Sequencing was performed with immunoSEQ multiplex PCR; in TCRdb, only in-frame clones are kept and a portion is missing. This table holds 50,000 to 65,000 clones, roughly nine tenths found once. This sample comprised CD4+ or CD8+ T cells sorted from blood, obtained in a trial of the OX40 agonist ivuxolimab. These receptor sequences come from an adult with an advanced solid tumor such as melanoma, head and neck, liver or kidney cancer. The CDR3 runs from the conserved cysteine through the conserved F or W. The order of the fields is D gene, clone size, CDR3 length, J gene, V gene, CDR3 protein, CDR3 DNA. D genes are given only for firm matches. Only part of the rows carry a size: once, few, many, or a class if the clone is expanded.

.,.,13,TRBJ2-2,TRBV19,CASSIRLAGELFF,TGTGCCAGTAGTATAAGGCTGGCCGGGGAGCTGTTTTTT
.,.,16,TRBJ2-1,TRBV5-1,CASSLEVLARYNEQFF,TGCGCCAGCAGCCTGGAGGTTCTCGCGAGGTACAATGAGCAGTTCTTC
TRBD1,few,14,TRBJ1-2,TRBV10-3,CAVTDRGGNYGYTF,TGTGCCGTCACGGACAGGGGGGGGAACTATGGCTACACCTTC
.,.,12,TRBJ2-2,TRBV28,CASSSYTGELFF,TGTGCCAGCAGTTCGTACACCGGGGAGCTGTTTTTT
.,.,16,TRBJ2-7,TRBV10-3,CAISESKEASKGEQYF,TGTGCCATCAGTGAGTCGAAGGAGGCATCAAAAGGGGAGCAGTACTTC
.,.,15,TRBJ2-1,TRBV18,CASSPQAPGGNEQFF,TGTGCCAGCTCACCGCAAGCTCCTGGAGGCAATGAGCAGTTCTTC
.,.,14,TRBJ2-7,TRBV19,CASSIAAATYEQYF,TGTGCCAGTAGTATAGCGGCAGCTACCTACGAGCAGTACTTC
TRBD2,.,15,TRBJ2-1,TRBV5-1,CASSLTSGLNNEQFF,TGCGCCAGCAGCCTGACTAGCGGACTCAACAATGAGCAGTTCTTC
.,.,15,TRBJ1-6,TRBV10-2,CASSESRGSNSPLHF,TGCGCCAGCAGTGAGTCCAGGGGCAGTAATTCACCCCTCCACTTT
TRBD2,once,15,TRBJ2-2,TRBV7-2,CASSSLAGATGELFF,TGTGCCAGCAGCTCTTTAGCGGGGGCCACCGGGGAGCTGTTTTTT
.,.,14,TRBJ2-5,TRBV27,CASSSWGEAETQYF,TGTGCCAGCAGTTCCTGGGGGGAGGCAGAGACCCAGTACTTC
TRBD1,.,14,TRBJ2-7,TRBV5-1,CASSAQGVSYEQYF,TGCGCCAGCAGCGCACAGGGGGTCTCCTACGAGCAGTACTTC
.,.,14,TRBJ1-2,TRBV19,CASMGTALIGGYTF,TGTGCCAGTATGGGGACCGCCCTAATCGGGGGCTACACCTTC
.,.,14,TRBJ1-5,TRBV27,CASSLRGSNQPQHF,TGTGCCAGCAGTTTAAGGGGTAGCAATCAGCCCCAGCATTTT
TRBD1,once,17,TRBJ1-4,TRBV27,CASSSPGQGFTNEKLFF,TGTGCCAGCAGTTCACCGGGACAGGGGTTCACTAATGAAAAACTGTTTTTT
TRBD2,.,15,TRBJ2-7,TRBV6-5,CASRELAGHSYEQYF,TGTGCCAGCAGGGAACTAGCGGGTCACTCCTACGAGCAGTACTTC
.,.,15,TRBJ2-7,TRBV6-6,CASSSGTPESYEQYF,TGTGCCAGCAGCTCCGGGACTCCCGAGAGCTACGAGCAGTACTTC
.,.,13,TRBJ2-7,TRBV6-1,CASSDNRVGEQYF,TGTGCCAGCAGTGATAACAGGGTGGGCGAGCAGTACTTC
.,.,15,TRBJ1-5,TRBV15,CATSRDKVRGQPQHF,TGTGCCACCAGCAGAGATAAAGTCCGGGGACAGCCCCAGCATTTT
.,.,13,TRBJ1-1,TRBV21-1,CASSKKGHDEAFF,TGTGCCAGCAGCAAAAAGGGACACGATGAAGCTTTCTTT
TRBD1,.,14,TRBJ1-5,TRBV28,CATYRQGGYQPQHF,TGTGCCACCTACCGACAGGGAGGGTATCAGCCCCAGCATTTT
.,.,16,TRBJ1-1,TRBV4-1,CASSQDLGVKFAKAFF,TGCGCCAGCAGCCAAGATCTGGGGGTGAAGTTTGCTAAAGCTTTCTTT
.,few,12,TRBJ2-1,TRBV5-4,CASSLPGLGQFF,TGTGCCAGCAGCTTGCCAGGTCTTGGGCAGTTCTTC
.,.,13,TRBJ2-4,TRBV5-1,CASSLASGNIQYF,TGCGCCAGCAGCTTGGCCAGCGGAAACATTCAGTACTTC
.,.,13,TRBJ2-7,TRBV19,CASRPDTTYEQYF,TGTGCCAGTAGACCCGACACGACTTACGAGCAGTACTTC
.,.,12,TRBJ2-1,TRBV5-4,CASSLQEGEQFF,TGTGCCAGCAGCTTGCAAGAGGGTGAGCAGTTCTTC
.,once,18,TRBJ2-7,TRBV18,CASSPRSVSVGTTYEQYF,TGTGCCAGCTCGCCCCGGAGCGTTTCGGTAGGAACGACCTACGAGCAGTACTTC
TRBD1,.,14,TRBJ2-5,TRBV5-4,CASSLAGTAETQYF,TGTGCCAGCAGCTTGGCGGGGACAGCGGAGACCCAGTACTTC
TRBD1,.,15,TRBJ2-5,TRBV5-1,CASSWTGPSEETQYF,TGCGCCAGCAGCTGGACAGGACCGTCAGAAGAGACCCAGTACTTC
.,.,12,TRBJ1-1,TRBV28,CASSLGYTEAFF,TGTGCCAGCAGTTTGGGGTACACTGAAGCTTTCTTT
.,few,13,TRBJ2-3,TRBV6-6,CASRDLGTDTQYF,TGTGCCAGCAGGGACTTAGGCACAGATACGCAGTATTTT
TRBD1,.,16,TRBJ2-2,TRBV27,CASSLSTGINTGELFF,TGTGCCAGCAGTTTATCGACAGGGATCAACACCGGGGAGCTGTTTTTT
.,.,14,TRBJ2-3,TRBV6-1,CASSEIWGDGTQYF,TGTGCCAGCAGTGAAATCTGGGGGGATGGTACGCAGTATTTT
TRBD2,once,15,TRBJ2-1,TRBV5-8,CASSPWTSRLDEQFF,TGTGCCAGCAGCCCGTGGACTAGCCGCCTGGATGAGCAGTTCTTC
.,.,14,TRBJ1-5,TRBV2,CASKRAGEDQPQHF,TGTGCCAGCAAAAGGGCAGGGGAGGATCAGCCCCAGCATTTT
.,few,10,TRBJ1-2,TRBV20-1,CSANDYGYTF,TGCAGTGCTAACGACTATGGCTACACCTTC
.,.,13,TRBJ2-5,TRBV5-4,CASSLAGLETQYF,TGTGCCAGCAGCTTGGCTGGGCTAGAGACCCAGTACTTC
.,.,11,TRBJ1-1,TRBV28,CAGYRNTEAFF,TGTGCCGGCTACAGGAACACTGAAGCTTTCTTT
.,.,13,TRBJ1-2,TRBV11-2,CASSLESPYGYTF,TGTGCCAGCAGCTTAGAGAGCCCGTATGGCTACACCTTC
TRBD1,.,15,TRBJ2-3,TRBV18,CASSPGTGGEGTQYF,TGTGCCAGCTCACCTGGGACAGGGGGCGAAGGTACGCAGTATTTT
.,.,13,TRBJ2-3,TRBV7-3,CAGTSGASDTQYF,TGTGCCGGAACCTCCGGGGCCTCAGATACGCAGTATTTT
.,.,12,TRBJ2-3,TRBV2,CASRSDPDTQYF,TGTGCCAGCAGGTCCGACCCGGATACGCAGTATTTT
TRBD1,.,18,TRBJ1-2,TRBV9,CASSRNPLRLDRGHGYTF,TGTGCCAGCAGCCGAAATCCCCTTCGCTTGGACAGGGGGCATGGCTACACCTTC
.,.,17,TRBJ2-7,TRBV28,CASSLVPGTVSSYEQYF,TGTGCCAGCAGTTTAGTGCCCGGGACGGTGAGCTCCTACGAGCAGTACTTC
.,.,14,TRBJ2-5,TRBV7-9,CASSLDDFKETQYF,TGTGCCAGCAGCTTAGATGATTTTAAGGAGACCCAGTACTTC
TRBD2,few,13,TRBJ2-7,TRBV6-1,CASGLEGSYEQYF,TGTGCCAGCGGACTAGAGGGCTCCTACGAGCAGTACTTC
.,.,15,TRBJ1-5,TRBV6-1,CASSEEKWLNQPQHF,TGTGCCAGCAGTGAAGAAAAATGGCTCAATCAGCCCCAGCATTTT
.,once,15,TRBJ2-6,TRBV7-2,CASSLGGAGANVLTF,TGTGCCAGCAGCTTAGGGGGGGCTGGGGCCAACGTCCTGACTTTC
.,medium-sized,12,TRBJ2-3,TRBV2,CASRGGTDTQYF,TGTGCCAGCAGAGGGGGCACAGATACGCAGTATTTT
.,.,11,TRBJ2-7,TRBV10-3,CAISQTYEQYF,TGTGCCATCAGCCAGACCTACGAGCAGTACTTC
.,.,13,TRBJ1-5,TRBV30,CAWSQGIGQPQHF,TGTGCCTGGTCACAGGGAATTGGTCAGCCCCAGCATTTT
TRBD2,.,15,TRBJ2-5,TRBV28,CASSLPGLAGETQYF,TGTGCCAGCAGTTTACCGGGACTAGCGGGAGAGACCCAGTACTTC
.,.,12,TRBJ1-1,TRBV6-6,CASSSYNTEAFF,TGTGCCAGCAGCTCATACAACACTGAAGCTTTCTTT
.,once,13,TRBJ1-4,TRBV2,CASSDRGREKLFF,TGTGCCAGCAGTGATAGGGGGAGAGAAAAACTGTTTTTT
TRBD2,once,15,TRBJ2-5,TRBV19,CASSIDSLAGETQYF,TGTGCCAGTAGTATAGATAGCTTAGCGGGGGAGACCCAGTACTTC